This T cell receptor beta chain appears in the sequencing data of a study of blood T cell repertoires in COVID-19. Study overall: Among Cohort 3 donors, those recovered had two negative PCRs, clearance, or symptom resolution.

V was cut by 3 bases and J by 7 bases, with 9 bases left in between. The CDR3 has 13 residues. TCRdb keeps only in-frame clones here, not all; method: immunoSEQ multiplex PCR. The sample contains hundreds of thousands of clones, 86% of which appear only once. The study recruited people aged about 18 to 95 years across under 25 US areas. Assignment of participants to cohorts was predicated upon participant-reported clinical history. The source of this sequence is a woman between 50 and 59 years old in a cohort exposed to, infected with or recovered from COVID-19 (not recorded which). This rearrangement joins TRBV12-3 or TRBV12-4 to TRBJ2-2; D is perhaps TRBD1 (6 bases). Sequenced material: PBMCs or T cells enriched from blood (not recorded which). CDR3 DNA sequence: TGTGCCAGCAGTTTTACAGGGCTCGGGGAGCTGTTTTTT. Translated, it gives CASSFTGLGELFF.